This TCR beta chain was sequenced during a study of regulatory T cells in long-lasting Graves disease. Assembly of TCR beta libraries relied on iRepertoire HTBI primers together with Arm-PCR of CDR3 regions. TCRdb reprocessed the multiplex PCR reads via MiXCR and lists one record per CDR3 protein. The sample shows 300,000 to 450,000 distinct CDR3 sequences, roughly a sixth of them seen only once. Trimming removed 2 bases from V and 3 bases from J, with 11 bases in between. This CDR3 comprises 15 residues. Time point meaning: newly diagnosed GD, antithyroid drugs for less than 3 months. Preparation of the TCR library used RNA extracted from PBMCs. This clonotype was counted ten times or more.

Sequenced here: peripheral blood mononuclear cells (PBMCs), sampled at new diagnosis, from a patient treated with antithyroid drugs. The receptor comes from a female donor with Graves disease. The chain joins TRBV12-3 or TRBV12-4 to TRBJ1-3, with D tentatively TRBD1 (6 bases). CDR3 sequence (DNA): TGTGCCAGCAGTTTATCGGGGACAATTGGAAACACCATATATTTT. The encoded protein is CASSLSGTIGNTIYF.